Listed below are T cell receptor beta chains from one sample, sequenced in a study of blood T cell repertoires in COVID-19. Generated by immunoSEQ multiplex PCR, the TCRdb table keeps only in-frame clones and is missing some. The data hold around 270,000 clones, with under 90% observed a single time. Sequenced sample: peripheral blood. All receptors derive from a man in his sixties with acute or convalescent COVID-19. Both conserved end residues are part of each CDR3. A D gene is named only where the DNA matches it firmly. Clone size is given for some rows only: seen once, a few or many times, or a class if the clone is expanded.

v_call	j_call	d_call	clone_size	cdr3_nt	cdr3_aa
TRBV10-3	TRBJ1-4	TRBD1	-	TGTGCCATCAGGGGACAGGGGGCTAATGAAAAACTGTTTTTT	CAIRGQGANEKLFF
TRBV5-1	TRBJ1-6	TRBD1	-	TGCGCCAGCAGCTTGGGAGGAGGGGGCGGGTATTCACCCCTCCACTTT	CASSLGGGGGYSPLHF
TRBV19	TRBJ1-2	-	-	TGTGCCAGTAGGGAGTCAGCTAACTATGGCTACACCTTC	CASRESANYGYTF
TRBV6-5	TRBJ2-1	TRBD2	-	TGTGCCAGCAGTTACTCGATCCAAGCGGGGGCAAATGAGCAGTTCTTC	CASSYSIQAGANEQFF
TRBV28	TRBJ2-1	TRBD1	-	TGTGCCAGCAGATCCGGGACAGGGGATAACAATGAGCAGTTCTTC	CASRSGTGDNNEQFF
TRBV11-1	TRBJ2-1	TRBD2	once	TGTGCCAGCAGTGTAGCGGGGGGGCGGAATGAGCAGTTCTTC	CASSVAGGRNEQFF
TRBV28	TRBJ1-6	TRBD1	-	TGTGCCTCGCAGACCGGGACAGGGATTGGATCACCCCTCCACTTT	CASQTGTGIGSPLHF
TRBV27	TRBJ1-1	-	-	TGTGCCAGCACCCCAGGGGACATGAACACTGAAGCTTTCTTT	CASTPGDMNTEAFF
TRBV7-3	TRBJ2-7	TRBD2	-	TGTGCCAGCAGCCCCCCCTTTGCGGGGGGGCCGCGTGAGCAGTACTTC	CASSPPFAGGPREQYF
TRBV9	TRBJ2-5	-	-	TGTGCCAGCAGCGTAGCGGGGAGAGGTACCGTCGGGGGAGAGACCCAGTACTTC	CASSVAGRGTVGGETQYF
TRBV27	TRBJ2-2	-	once	TGTGCCAGCAGTCTAGGGGCAGCGCTTCACACCGGGGAGCTGTTTTTT	CASSLGAALHTGELFF
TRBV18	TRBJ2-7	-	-	TGTGCCAGCTCACCACAGCGTACCGAGCAGTACTTC	CASSPQRTEQYF
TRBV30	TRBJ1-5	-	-	TGTGCCTGGAGTGTACAGGACAATCAGCCCCAGCATTTT	CAWSVQDNQPQHF
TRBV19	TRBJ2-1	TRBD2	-	TGTGCCATCACCCAGACCGGGACTAGAAGCGACGGTGAGCAGTTCTTC	CAITQTGTRSDGEQFF